This T cell receptor (beta chain) was retrieved from a study of OX40 agonist ivuxolimab in advanced cancers. Study context: The dose-escalation cohort had hepatocellular carcinoma, melanoma, renal cell or head and neck cancer. Under the entry rules, prior anti-PD-1, anti-PD-L1 or anti-CTLA-4 therapy was allowed, and about 38% had some.

The method was immunoSEQ multiplex PCR; TCRdb's version includes in-frame clones alone and lacks a portion of them. The sample shows tens of thousands of clones, 80% to 90% of them seen only once. The CDR3 contains 15 residues. CDR1 MGHDK and CDR2 SYGVNS come from the germline V gene. V trimming: 8 bases; J trimming: 7 bases; junction bases outside the gene matches: 9. This clone is large by share. The TCR originated in an adult with an advanced solid tumor such as melanoma, head and neck, liver or kidney cancer. The sequenced sample was CD4+ or CD8+ T cells sorted from blood, obtained in a trial of the OX40 agonist ivuxolimab. The rearrangement links TRBV25-1 to TRBJ1-4; 11 bases are a match to TRBD1. The CDR3 nucleotides read TGTGCCAGCGGAGGGGAGGACAGGGGGCTTGAAAAACTGTTTTTT. This gives the protein CASGGEDRGLEKLFF.